This T cell receptor (beta chain) originates from a study of T-cell memory formation after mild COVID-19. CDR3 size: 16 residues. V gave up 4 bases and J gave up 2 bases, with 15 bases separating them. TCRdb reprocessed the 5' RACE reads via MiXCR and lists one record per CDR3 protein. The table includes over 350,000 distinct CDR3 sequences, 20% to 30% detected once. There are a few counts of this clonotype. The rearrangement links TRBV12-3 or TRBV12-4 to TRBJ2-1; D unresolved. What was sequenced was PBMCs or a T cell subset sorted from them (not recorded which). This sequence was found in an adult woman who had mild COVID-19 (a few samples of this study predate the infection). Cell type and time point are not known. The CDR3 region is CASSSEAISAYNEQFF. The CDR3 bases are TGTGCCAGCAGTTCAGAGGCGATTTCGGCCTACAATGAGCAGTTCTTC.